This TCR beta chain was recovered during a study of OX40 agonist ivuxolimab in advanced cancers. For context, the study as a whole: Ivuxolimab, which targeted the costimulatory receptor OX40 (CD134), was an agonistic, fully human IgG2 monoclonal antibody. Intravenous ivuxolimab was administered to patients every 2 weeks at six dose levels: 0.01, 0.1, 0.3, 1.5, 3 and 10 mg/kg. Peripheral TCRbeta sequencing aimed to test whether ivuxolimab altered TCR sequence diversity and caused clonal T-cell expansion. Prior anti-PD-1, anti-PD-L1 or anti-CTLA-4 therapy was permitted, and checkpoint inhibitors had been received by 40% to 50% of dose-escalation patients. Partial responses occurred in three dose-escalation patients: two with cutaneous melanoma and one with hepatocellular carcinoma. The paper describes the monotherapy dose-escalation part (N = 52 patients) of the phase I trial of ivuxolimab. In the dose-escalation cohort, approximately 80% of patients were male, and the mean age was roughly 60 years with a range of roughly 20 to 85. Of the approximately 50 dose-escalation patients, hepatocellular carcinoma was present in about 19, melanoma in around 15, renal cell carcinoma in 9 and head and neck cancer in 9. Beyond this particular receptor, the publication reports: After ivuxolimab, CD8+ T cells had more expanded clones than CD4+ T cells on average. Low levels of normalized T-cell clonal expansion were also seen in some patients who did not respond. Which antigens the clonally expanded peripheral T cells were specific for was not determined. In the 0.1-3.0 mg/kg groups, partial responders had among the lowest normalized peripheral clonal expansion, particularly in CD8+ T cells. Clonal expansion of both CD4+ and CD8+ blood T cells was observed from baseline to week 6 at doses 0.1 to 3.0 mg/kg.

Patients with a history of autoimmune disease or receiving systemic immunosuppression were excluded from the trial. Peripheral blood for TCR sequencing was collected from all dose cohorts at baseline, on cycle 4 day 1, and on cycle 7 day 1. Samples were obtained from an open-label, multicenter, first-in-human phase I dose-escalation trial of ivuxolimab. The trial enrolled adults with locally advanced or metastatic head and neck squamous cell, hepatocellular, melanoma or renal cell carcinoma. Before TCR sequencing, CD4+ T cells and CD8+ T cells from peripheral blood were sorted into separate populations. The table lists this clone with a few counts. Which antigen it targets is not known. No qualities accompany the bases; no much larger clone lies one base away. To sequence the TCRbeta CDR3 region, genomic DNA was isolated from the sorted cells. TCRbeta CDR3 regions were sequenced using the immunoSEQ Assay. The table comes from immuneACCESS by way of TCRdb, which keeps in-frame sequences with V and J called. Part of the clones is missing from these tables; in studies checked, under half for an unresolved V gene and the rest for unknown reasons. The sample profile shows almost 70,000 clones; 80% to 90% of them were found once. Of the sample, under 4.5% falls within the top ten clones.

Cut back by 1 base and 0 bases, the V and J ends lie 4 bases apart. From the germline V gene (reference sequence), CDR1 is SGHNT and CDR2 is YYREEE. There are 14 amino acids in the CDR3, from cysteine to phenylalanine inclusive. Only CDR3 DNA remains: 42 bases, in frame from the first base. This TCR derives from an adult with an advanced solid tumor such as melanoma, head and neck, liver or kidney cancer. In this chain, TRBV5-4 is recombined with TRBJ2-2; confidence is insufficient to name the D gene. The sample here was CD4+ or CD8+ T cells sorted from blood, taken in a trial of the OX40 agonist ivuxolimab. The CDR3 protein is CASSLRSNTGELFF. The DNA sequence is TGTGCCAGCAGCTTGAGGTCGAACACCGGGGAGCTGTTTTTT.